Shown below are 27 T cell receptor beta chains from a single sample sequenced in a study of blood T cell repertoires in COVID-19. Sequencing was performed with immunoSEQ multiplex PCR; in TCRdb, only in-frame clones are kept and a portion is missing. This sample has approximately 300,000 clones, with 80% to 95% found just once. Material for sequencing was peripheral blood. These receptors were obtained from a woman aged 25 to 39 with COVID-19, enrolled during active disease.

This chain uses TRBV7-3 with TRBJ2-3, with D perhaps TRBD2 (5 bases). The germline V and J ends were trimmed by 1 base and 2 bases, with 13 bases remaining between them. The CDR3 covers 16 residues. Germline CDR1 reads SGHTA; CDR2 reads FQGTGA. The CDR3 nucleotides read TGTGCCAGCAGCTTAATAGGAAGCGGATACACAGATACGCAGTATTTT. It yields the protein CASSLIGSGYTDTQYF.

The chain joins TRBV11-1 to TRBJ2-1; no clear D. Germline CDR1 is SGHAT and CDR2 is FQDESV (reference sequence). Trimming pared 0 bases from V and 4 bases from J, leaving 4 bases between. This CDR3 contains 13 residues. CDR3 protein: CASSLASYNEQFF. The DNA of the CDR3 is TGTGCCAGCAGCTTAGCCAGTTACAATGAGCAGTTCTTC.

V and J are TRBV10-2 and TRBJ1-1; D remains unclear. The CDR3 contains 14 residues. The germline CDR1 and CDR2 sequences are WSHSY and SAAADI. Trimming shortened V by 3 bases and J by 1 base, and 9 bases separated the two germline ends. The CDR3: CASSEYFQNTEAFF. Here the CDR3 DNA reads TGCGCCAGCAGTGAATACTTTCAGAACACTGAAGCTTTCTTT.

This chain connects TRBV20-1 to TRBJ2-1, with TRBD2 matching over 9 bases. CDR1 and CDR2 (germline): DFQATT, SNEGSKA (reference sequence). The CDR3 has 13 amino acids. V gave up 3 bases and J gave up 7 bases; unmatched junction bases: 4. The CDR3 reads CSASILAGNEQFF. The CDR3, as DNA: TGCAGTGCTAGTATTCTAGCGGGAAATGAGCAGTTCTTC.

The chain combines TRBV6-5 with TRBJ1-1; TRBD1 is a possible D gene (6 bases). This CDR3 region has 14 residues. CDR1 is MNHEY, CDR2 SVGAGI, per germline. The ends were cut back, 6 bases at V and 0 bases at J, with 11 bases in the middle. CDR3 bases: TGTGCCAGCAGGCCGACAGGTTTGAACACTGAAGCTTTCTTT. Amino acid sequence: CASRPTGLNTEAFF.

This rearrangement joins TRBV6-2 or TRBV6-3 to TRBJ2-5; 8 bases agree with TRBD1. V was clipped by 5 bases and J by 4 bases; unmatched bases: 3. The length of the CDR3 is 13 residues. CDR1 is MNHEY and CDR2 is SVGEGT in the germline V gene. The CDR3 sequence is CASSLQGGETQYF. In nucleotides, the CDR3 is TGTGCCAGCAGTCTACAGGGGGGAGAGACCCAGTACTTC.

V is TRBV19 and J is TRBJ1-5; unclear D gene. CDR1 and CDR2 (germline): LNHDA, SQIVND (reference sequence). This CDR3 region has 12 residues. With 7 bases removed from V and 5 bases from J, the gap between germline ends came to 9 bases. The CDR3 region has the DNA TGTGCCAGTATGTCTGCGGATCAGCCCCAGCATTTT. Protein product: CASMSADQPQHF.

The CDR3 reads CASSGRTSGTGGAQYF. The DNA of the CDR3 is TGTGCCAGCAGCGGAAGGACTAGCGGGACCGGAGGAGCCCAGTACTTC. The rearrangement links TRBV5-5 to TRBJ2-5, with TRBD2 identical over 12 bases. This CDR3 contains 16 residues. After removal of 4 bases from V and 9 bases from J, the junction contained 13 bases not matched to a gene. Germline V gene sequence: CDR1 SGHKS, CDR2 YYEKEE (reference sequence).

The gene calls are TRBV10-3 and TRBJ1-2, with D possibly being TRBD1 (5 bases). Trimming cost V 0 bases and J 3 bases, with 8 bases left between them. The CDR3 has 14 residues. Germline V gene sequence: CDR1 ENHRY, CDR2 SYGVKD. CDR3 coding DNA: TGTGCCATCAGTGAGTCGCGGGGGGACTATGGCTACACCTTC. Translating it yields CAISESRGDYGYTF.

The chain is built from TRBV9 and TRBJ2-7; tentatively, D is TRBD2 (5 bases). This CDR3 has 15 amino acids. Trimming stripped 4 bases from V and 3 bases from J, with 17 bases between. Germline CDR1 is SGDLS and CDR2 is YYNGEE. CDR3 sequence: CASSLDQGDYYEQYF. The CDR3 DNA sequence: TGTGCCAGCAGCCTGGATCAAGGTGACTACTACGAGCAGTACTTC.

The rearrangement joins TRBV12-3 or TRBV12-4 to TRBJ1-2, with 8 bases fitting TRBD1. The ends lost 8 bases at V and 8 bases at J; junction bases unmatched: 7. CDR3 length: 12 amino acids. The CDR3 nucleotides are TGTGCCAGCGGCCAGGGGGCAGGGGGCTACACCTTC. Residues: CASGQGAGGYTF.

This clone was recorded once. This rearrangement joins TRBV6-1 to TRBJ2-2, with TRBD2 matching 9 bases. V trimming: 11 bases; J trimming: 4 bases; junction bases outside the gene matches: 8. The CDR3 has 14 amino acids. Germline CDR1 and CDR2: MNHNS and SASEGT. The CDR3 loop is CAGNELAGTGELFF. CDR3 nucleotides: TGTGCCGGCAATGAACTAGCGGGCACCGGGGAGCTGTTTTTT.

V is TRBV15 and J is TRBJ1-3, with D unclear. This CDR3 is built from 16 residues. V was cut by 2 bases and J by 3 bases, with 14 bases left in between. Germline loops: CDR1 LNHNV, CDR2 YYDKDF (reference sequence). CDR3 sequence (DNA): TGTGCCACCAGCAGATTGGCGGGTTTGCGTGGAAACACCATATATTTT. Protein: CATSRLAGLRGNTIYF.

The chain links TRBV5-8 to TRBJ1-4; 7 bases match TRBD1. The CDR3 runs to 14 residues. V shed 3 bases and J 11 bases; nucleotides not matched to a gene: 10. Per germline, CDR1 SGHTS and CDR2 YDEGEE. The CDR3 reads CASSSHRGLRKLFF. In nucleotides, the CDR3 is TGTGCCAGCAGCTCCCACAGGGGCCTGCGGAAACTGTTTTTT.

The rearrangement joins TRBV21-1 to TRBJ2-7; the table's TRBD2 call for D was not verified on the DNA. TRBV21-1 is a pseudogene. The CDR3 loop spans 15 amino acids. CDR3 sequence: CASSNEEGRSYEQYF. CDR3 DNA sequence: TGTGCCAGCAGCAATGAGGAGGGCCGATCCTACGAGCAGTACTTC.

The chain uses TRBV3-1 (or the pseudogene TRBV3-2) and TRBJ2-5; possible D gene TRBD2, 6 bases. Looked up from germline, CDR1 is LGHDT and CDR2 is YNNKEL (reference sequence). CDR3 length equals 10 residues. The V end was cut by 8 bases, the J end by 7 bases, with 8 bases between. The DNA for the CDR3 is TGTGCCAGCTACGGGGGGACCCAGTACTTC. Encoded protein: CASYGGTQYF.

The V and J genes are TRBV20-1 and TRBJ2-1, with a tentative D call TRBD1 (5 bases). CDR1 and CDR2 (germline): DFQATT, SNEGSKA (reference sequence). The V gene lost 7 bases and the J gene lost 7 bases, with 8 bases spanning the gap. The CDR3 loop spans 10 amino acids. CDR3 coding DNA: TGCAGTGGCCAGGGTAATGAGCAGTTCTTC. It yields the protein CSGQGNEQFF.

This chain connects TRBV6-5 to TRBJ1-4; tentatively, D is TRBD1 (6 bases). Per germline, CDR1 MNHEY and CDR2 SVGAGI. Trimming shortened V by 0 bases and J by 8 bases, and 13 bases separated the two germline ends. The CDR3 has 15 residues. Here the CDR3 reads CASSYSEGGEEKLFF. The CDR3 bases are TGTGCCAGCAGTTACTCGGAAGGGGGAGAGGAAAAACTGTTTTTT.

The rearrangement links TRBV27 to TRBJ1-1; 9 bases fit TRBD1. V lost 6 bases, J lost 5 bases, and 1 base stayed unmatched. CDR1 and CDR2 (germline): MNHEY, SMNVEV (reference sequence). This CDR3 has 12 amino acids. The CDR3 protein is CASRTGGTEAFF. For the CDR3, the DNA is TGTGCCAGCAGGACAGGGGGTACTGAAGCTTTCTTT.

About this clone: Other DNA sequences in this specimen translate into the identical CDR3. The CDR3 sequence is CASSQGPRNTEAFF. The CDR3, as DNA: TGTGCCAGCAGCCAAGGGCCCCGAAACACTGAAGCTTTCTTT. The chain couples TRBV3-1 (or the pseudogene TRBV3-2) to TRBJ1-1, with D unclear. The CDR3 loop spans 14 amino acids. Germline lookup yields CDR1 LGHDT and CDR2 YNNKEL (reference sequence). Trimming cost V 1 base and J 2 bases, with 8 bases left between them.

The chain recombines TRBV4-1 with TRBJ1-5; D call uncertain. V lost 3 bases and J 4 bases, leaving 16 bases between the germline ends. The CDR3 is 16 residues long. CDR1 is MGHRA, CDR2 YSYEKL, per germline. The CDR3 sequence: CASSQTIRPGNQPQHF. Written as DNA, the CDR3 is TGCGCCAGCAGCCAGACGATTCGCCCGGGGAATCAGCCCCAGCATTTT.

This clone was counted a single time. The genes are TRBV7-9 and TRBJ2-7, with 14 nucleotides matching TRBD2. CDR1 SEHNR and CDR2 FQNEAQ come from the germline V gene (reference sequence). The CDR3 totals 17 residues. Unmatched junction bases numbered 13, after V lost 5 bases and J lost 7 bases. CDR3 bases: TGTGCCAGCAGCCCTAGGACTAGCGGGAGGACCAGGTGGGAGCAGTACTTC. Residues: CASSPRTSGRTRWEQYF.

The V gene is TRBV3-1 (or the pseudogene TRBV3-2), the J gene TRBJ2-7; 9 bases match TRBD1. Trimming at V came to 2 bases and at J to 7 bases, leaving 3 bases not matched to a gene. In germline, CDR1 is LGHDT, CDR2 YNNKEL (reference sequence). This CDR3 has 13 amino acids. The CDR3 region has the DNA TGTGCCAGCAGCCAACAGACAGGGGGGGAGCAGTACTTC. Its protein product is CASSQQTGGEQYF.

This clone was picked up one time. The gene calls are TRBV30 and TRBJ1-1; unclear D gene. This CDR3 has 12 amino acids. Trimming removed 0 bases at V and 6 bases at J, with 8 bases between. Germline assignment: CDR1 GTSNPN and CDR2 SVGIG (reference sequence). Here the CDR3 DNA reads TGTGCCTGGAGTGTACGGGGTGCTGAAGCTTTCTTT. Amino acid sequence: CAWSVRGAEAFF.

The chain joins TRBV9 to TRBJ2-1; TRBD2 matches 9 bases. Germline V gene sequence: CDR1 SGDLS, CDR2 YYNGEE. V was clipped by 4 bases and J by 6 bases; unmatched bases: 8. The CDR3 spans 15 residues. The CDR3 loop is CASSSRTSETNEQFF. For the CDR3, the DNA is TGTGCCAGCAGCTCTAGGACTAGCGAGACCAATGAGCAGTTCTTC.

As DNA, the CDR3 is TGTGCCAGCAGTCCAGGGGTCGACACTGAAGCTTTCTTT. Translated, it gives CASSPGVDTEAFF. This chain uses TRBV7-3 with TRBJ1-1, with TRBD1 as a possible D gene (6 bases). The CDR3 loop spans 13 amino acids. The V gene's germline CDR1 is SGHTA and CDR2 FQGTGA. Trimming removed 6 bases at V and 3 bases at J, with 11 bases between.

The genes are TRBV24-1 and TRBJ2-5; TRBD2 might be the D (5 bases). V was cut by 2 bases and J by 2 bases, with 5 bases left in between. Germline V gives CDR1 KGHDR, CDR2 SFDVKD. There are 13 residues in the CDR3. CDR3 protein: CATSDSGQETQYF. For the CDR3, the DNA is TGTGCCACCAGTGATTCGGGGCAAGAGACCCAGTACTTC.